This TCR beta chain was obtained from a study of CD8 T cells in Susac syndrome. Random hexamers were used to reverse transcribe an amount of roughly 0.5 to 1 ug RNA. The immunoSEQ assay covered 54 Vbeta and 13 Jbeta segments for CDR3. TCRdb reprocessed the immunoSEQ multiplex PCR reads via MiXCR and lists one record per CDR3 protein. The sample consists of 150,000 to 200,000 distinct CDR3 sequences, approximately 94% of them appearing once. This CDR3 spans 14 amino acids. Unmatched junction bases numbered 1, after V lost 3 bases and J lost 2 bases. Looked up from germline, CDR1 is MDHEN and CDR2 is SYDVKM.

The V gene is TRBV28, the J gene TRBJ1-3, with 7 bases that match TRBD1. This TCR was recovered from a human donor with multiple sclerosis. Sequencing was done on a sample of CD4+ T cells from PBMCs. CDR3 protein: CASSFDRAGNTIYF. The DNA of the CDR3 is TGTGCCAGCAGTTTTGACAGGGCTGGAAACACCATATATTTT.